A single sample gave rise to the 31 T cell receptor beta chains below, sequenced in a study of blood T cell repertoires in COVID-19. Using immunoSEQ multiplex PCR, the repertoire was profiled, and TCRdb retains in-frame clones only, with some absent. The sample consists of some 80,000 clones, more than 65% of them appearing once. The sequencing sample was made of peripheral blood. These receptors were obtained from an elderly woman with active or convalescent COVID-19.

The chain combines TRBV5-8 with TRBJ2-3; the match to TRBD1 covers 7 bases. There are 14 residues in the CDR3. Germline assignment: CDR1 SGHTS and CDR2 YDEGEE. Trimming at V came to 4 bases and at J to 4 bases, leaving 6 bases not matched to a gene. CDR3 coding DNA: TGTGCCAGCAGCATCAGACAGGGAGCAGATACGCAGTATTTT. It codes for CASSIRQGADTQYF.

The CDR3 bases are TGTGCCAGCAGCCAAGATCTTTCGAGGACTAATGAAAAACTGTTTTTT. This translates into CASSQDLSRTNEKLFF. The chain combines TRBV14 with TRBJ1-4, with D uncertain. Germline CDR1 is SGHDN and CDR2 is FVKESK. V was trimmed by 0 bases and J by 2 bases, leaving 10 bases between them. The CDR3 spans 16 residues.

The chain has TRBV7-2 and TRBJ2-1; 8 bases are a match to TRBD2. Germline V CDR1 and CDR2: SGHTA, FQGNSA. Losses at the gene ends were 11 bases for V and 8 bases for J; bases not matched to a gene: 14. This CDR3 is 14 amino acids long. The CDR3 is CASKPGGTYDEQFF. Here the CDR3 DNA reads TGTGCCTCTAAGCCGGGAGGGACTTATGATGAGCAGTTCTTC.

The CDR3 nucleotides are TGTGCCAGCTCGGTGGGGGGGCATCGCGAGCAGTACTTC. It yields the protein CASSVGGHREQYF. The chain carries TRBV18 and TRBJ2-7, with TRBD2 as a possible D gene (7 bases). CDR1 KGHSH and CDR2 LQKENI come from the germline V gene. The CDR3 has 13 amino acids. V was cut by 6 bases and J by 6 bases, with 15 bases left in between.

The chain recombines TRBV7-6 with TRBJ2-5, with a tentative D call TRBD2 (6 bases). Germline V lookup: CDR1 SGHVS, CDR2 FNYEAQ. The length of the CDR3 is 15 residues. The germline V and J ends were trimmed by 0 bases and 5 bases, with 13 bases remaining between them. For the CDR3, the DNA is TGTGCCAGCAGCTTAGCTGCGGGGAGGTGGGAGACCCAGTACTTC. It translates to CASSLAAGRWETQYF.

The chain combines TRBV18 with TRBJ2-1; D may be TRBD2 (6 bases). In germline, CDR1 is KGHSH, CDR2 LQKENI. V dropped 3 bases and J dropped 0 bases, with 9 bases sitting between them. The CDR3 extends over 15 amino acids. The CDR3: CASSPLGLSYNEQFF. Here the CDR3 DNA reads TGTGCCAGCTCACCTCTGGGACTCTCCTACAATGAGCAGTTCTTC. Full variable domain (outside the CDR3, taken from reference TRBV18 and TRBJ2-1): NAGVMQNPRHLVRRRGQEARLRCSPMKGHSHVYWYRQLPEEGLKFMVYLQKENIIDESGMPKERFSAEFPKEGPSILRIQQVVRGDSAAYFCASSPLGLSYNEQFFGPGTRLTVL.

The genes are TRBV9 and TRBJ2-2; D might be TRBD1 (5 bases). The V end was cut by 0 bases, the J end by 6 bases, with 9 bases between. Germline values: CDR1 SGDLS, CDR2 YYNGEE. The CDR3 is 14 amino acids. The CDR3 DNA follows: TGTGCCAGCAGCGTAGGGGTAGGGGCCGGGGAGCTGTTTTTT. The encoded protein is CASSVGVGAGELFF. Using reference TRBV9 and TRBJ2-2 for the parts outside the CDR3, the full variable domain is DSGVTQTPKHLITATGQRVTLRCSPRSGDLSVYWYQQSLDQGLQFLIQYYNGEERAKGNILERFSAQQFPDLHSELNLSSLELGDSALYFCASSVGVGAGELFFGEGSRLTVL.

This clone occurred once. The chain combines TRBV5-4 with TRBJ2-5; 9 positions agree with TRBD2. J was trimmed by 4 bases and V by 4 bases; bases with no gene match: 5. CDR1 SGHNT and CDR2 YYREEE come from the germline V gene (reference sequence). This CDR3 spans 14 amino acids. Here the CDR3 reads CASSPGTSLETQYF. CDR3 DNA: TGTGCCAGCAGCCCGGGGACTAGCTTAGAGACCCAGTACTTC.

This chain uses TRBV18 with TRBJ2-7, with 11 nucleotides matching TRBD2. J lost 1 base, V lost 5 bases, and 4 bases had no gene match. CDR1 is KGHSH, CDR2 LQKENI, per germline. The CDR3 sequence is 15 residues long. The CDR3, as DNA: TGTGCCAGCTCATCCTGGACTAGCGGGTCCTACGAGCAGTACTTC. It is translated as CASSSWTSGSYEQYF. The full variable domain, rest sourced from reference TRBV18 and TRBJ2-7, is NAGVMQNPRHLVRRRGQEARLRCSPMKGHSHVYWYRQLPEEGLKFMVYLQKENIIDESGMPKERFSAEFPKEGPSILRIQQVVRGDSAAYFCASSSWTSGSYEQYFGPGTRLTVT.

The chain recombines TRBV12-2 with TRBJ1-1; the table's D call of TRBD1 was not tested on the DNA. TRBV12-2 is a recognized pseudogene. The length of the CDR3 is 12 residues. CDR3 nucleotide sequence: TGTGCAAGTCGCTTAGGCCCCCTGGCTGCTTTCTTT. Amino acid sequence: CASRLGPLAAFF.

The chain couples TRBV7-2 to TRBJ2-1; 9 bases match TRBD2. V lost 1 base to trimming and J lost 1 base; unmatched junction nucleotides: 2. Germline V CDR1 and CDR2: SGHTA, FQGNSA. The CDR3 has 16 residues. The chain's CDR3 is CASSLVSGSSYNEQFF. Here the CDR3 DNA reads TGTGCCAGCAGCTTAGTTAGCGGGAGTTCCTACAATGAGCAGTTCTTC.

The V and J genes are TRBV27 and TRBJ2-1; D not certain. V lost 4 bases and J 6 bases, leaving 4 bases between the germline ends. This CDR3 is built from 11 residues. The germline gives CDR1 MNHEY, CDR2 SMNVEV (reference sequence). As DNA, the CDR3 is TGTGCCAGCAGTTCTTGCAATGAGCAGTTCTTC. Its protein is CASSSCNEQFF.

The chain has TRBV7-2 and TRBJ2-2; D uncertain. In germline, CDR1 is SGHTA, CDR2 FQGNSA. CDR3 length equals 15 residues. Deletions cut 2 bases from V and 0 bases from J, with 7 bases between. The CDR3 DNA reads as TGTGCCAGCAGCTTAAACAACCCGAACACCGGGGAGCTGTTTTTT. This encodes CASSLNNPNTGELFF.

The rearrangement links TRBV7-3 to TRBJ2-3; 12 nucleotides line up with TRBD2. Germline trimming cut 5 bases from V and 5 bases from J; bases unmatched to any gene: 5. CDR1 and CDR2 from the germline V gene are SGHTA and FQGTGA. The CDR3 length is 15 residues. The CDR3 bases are TGTGCCAGCAGCCCTAGCGGGAGGGCCGAAGATACGCAGTATTTT. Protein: CASSPSGRAEDTQYF.

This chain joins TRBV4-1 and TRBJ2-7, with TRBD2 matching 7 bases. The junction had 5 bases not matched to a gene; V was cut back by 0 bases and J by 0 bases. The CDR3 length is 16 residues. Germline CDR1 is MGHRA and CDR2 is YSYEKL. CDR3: CASSQDITSDSYEQYF. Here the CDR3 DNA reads TGCGCCAGCAGCCAAGATATAACTAGCGACTCCTACGAGCAGTACTTC.

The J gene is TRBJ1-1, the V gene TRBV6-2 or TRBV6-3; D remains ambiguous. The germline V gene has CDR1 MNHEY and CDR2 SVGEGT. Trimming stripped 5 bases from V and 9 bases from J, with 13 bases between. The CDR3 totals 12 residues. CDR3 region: CASSARTEKAFF. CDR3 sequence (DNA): TGTGCCAGCAGTGCGAGGACTGAAAAAGCTTTCTTT.

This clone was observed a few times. The CDR3 here is CASSRSLSYEQYF. The DNA for the CDR3 is TGTGCCAGCAGCCGATCACTCTCCTACGAGCAGTACTTC. V gene TRBV27 combines with J gene TRBJ2-7, with no clear D. The germline V and J ends were trimmed by 6 bases and 0 bases, with 9 bases remaining between them. The V gene's germline CDR1 is MNHEY and CDR2 SMNVEV (reference sequence). The length of the CDR3 is 13 residues.

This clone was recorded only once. The CDR3 reads CASSLSVSWAEYF. CDR3 coding DNA: TGTGCCAGCAGCTTAAGTGTTTCCTGGGCAGAGTATTTT. V usage is TRBV7-9 and J usage is TRBJ2-3, with unresolved D. The CDR3 extends over 13 amino acids. CDR1 is SEHNR and CDR2 is FQNEAQ in the germline V gene (reference sequence). The V and J ends lost 2 bases and 13 bases respectively, with 16 bases between them.

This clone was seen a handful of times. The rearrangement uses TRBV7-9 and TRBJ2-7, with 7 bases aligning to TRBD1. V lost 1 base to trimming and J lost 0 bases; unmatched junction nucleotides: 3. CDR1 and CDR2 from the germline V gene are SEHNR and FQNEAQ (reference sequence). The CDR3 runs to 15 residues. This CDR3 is CASSLGRQGSYEQYF. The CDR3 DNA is TGTGCCAGCAGCTTAGGGAGACAGGGCTCCTACGAGCAGTACTTC.

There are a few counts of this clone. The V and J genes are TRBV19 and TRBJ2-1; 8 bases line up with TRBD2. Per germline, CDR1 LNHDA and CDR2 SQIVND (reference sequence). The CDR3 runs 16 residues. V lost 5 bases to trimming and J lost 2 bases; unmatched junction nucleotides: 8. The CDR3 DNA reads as TGTGCCAGTAGTGGGTGGGCGGGGGGACCCTACAATGAGCAGTTCTTC. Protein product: CASSGWAGGPYNEQFF.

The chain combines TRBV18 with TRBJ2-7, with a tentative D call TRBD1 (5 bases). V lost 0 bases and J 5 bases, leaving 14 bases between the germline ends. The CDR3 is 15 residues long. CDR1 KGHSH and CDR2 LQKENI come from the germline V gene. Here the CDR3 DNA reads TGTGCCAGCTCACCACCGGAGAAGCAGGGCCACGAGCAGTACTTC. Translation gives CASSPPEKQGHEQYF.

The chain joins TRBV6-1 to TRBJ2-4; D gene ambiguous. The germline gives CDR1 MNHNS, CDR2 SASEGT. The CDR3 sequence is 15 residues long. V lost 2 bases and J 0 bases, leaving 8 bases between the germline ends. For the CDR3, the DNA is TGTGCCAGCAGTGAACCGGGTCTAGCCAAAAACATTCAGTACTTC. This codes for CASSEPGLAKNIQYF.

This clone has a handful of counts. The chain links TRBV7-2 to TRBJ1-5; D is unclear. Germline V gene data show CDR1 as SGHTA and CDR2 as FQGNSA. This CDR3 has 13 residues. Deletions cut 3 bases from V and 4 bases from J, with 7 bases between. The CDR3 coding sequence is TGTGCCAGCAGCTTTAAGAGAAATCAGCCCCAGCATTTT. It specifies CASSFKRNQPQHF. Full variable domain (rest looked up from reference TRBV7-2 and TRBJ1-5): GAGVSQSPSNKVTEKGKDVELRCDPISGHTALYWYRQSLGQGLEFLIYFQGNSAPDKSGLPSDRFSAERTGGSVSTLTIQRTQQEDSAVYLCASSFKRNQPQHFGDGTRLSIL.

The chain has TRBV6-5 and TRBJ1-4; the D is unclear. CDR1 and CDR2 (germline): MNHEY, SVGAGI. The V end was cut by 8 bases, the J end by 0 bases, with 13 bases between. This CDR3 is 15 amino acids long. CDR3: CASGSRTATNEKLFF. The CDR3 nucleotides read TGTGCCAGCGGGAGCAGAACCGCAACTAATGAAAAACTGTTTTTT.

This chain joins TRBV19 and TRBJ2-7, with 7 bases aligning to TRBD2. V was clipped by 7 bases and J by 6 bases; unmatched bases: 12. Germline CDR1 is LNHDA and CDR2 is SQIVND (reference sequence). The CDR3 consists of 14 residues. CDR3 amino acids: CASNSGASGSEQYF. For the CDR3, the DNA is TGTGCCAGTAACTCCGGAGCTAGCGGCTCCGAGCAGTACTTC.

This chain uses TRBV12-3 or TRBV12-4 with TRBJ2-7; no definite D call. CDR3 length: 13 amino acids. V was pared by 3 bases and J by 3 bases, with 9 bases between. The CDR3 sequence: CASSFALSYEQYF. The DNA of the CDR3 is TGTGCCAGCAGTTTCGCATTGAGCTACGAGCAGTACTTC.

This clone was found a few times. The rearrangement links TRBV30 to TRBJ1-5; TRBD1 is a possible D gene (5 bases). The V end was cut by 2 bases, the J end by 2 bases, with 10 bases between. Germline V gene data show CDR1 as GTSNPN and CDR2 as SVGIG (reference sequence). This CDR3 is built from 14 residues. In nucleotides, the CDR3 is TGTGCCTGGAGTACGACAGTACGCAATCAGCCCCAGCATTTT. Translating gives CAWSTTVRNQPQHF.

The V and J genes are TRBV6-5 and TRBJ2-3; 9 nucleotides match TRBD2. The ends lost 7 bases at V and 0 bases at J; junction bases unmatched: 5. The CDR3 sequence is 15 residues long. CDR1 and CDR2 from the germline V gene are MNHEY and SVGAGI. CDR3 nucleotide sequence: TGTGCCAGCACCTCGACTAGCGGAAGCACAGATACGCAGTATTTT. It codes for CASTSTSGSTDTQYF.

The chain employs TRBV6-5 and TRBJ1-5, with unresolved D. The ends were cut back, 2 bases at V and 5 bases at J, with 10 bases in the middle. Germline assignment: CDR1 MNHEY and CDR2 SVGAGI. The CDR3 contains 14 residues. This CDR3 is CASSYEQDYQPQHF. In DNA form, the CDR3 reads TGTGCCAGCAGTTACGAGCAAGACTATCAGCCCCAGCATTTT.

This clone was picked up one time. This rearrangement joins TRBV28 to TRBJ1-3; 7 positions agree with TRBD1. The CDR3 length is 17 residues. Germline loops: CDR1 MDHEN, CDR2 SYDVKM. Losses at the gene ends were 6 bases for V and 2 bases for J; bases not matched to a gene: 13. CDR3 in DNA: TGTGCCAGCAGAACTTCCCAGGGGGGAAGGACTGGAAACACCATATATTTT. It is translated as CASRTSQGGRTGNTIYF.

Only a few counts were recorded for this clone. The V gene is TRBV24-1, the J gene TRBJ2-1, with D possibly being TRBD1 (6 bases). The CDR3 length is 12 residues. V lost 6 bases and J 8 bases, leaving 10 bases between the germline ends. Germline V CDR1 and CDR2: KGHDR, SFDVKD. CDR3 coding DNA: TGTGCCACCAGTTGGAAGGGGGATGAGCAGTTCTTC. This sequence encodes CATSWKGDEQFF.